The present T cell receptor beta chain was sequenced within a study of T cell changes during pregnancy in multiple sclerosis. V lost 5 bases, J lost 1 base, and 8 bases lay in between. The germline V gene has CDR1 SGHTA and CDR2 FQGTGA. This CDR3 comprises 13 residues. Measured with immunoSEQ multiplex PCR; TCRdb has only the in-frame clones, and not every one. Found here are 45,000 to 50,000 clones, roughly nine tenths of them singletons; the top ten hold 0.37%. This chain uses TRBV7-3 with TRBJ2-5, with D unclear. The specimen comprised CD4+ T cells from peripheral blood mononuclear cells, sampled in the second trimester of pregnancy. This receptor was obtained from a female donor in good health, enrolled as a control in a pregnancy study. CDR3 in DNA: TGTGCCAGCAGCATGAGTGTCCAAGAGACCCAGTACTTC. Protein: CASSMSVQETQYF.